This entry concerns a single T cell receptor (beta chain). This clonotype has at least ten counts. Its antigen has not been determined. The input lacks base qualities; no much larger clone sits a single base away. The sample belongs to a study (dated by TCRdb to 2016 to 2017). Libraries were built with RT-PCR. TCRdb names Illumina MiSeq as the instrument used. Using fastp at Q25 and MiXCR, TCRdb reprocessed the public reads and kept productive beta chains. Rows merge per CDR3 protein into single entries with the most common DNA and genes. The sample records almost 700,000 distinct CDR3 sequences, 14% of which are singletons. The top ten hold about 3.6% of the sample. V is cut back by 1 base and J by 2 bases, with 18 bases in the junction unmatched. The CDR3 goes from the cysteine to the phenylalanine over 19 residues. The only DNA kept is the CDR3, 57 bases in frame from the first base. CDR1 and CDR2 are read off the germline V gene (reference sequence) as DFQATT and SNEGSKA.

The source of this sequence is a female donor in good health, serving as a healthy control. The rearrangement joined TRBV20-1 to TRBJ2-7; the central 9 bases match TRBD2. The sample consisted of memory CD4+ T cells from blood. The sequence in DNA is TGCAGTGCTAGAGTGGTTGGTAGCGGGAGAATGGGTAATGCCTACGAGCAGTACTTC. Its protein is CSARVVGSGRMGNAYEQYF.